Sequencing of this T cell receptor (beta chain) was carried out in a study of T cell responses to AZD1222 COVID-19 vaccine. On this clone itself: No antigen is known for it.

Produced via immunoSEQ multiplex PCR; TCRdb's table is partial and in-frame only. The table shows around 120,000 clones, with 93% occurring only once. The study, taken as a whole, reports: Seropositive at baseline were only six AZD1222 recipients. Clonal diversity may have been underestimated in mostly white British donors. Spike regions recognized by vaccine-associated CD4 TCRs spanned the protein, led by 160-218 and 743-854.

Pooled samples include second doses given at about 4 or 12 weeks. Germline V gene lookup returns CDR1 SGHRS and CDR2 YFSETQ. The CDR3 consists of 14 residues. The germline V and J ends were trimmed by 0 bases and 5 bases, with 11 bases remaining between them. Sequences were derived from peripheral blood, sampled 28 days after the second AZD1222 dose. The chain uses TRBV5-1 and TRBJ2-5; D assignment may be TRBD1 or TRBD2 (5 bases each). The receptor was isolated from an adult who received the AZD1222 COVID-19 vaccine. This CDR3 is CASSLAGAGETQYF. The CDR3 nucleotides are TGCGCCAGCAGCTTGGCCGGGGCCGGGGAGACCCAGTACTTC.